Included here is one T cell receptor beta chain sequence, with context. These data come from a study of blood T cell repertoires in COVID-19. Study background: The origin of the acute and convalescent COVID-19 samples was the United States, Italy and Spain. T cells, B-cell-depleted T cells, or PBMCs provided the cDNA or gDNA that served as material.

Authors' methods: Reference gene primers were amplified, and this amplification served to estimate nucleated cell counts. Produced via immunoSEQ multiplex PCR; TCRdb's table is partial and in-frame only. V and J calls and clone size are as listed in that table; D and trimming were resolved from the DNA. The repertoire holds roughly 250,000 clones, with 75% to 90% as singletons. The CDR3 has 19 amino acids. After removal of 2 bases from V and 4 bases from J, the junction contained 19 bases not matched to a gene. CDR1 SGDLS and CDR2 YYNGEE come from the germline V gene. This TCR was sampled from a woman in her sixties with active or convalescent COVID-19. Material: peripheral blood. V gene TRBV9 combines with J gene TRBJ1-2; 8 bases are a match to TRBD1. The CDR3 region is CASSVASRDRYHDSYGYTF. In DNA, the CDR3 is TGTGCCAGCAGCGTGGCGAGCCGGGACAGGTACCACGATAGCTATGGCTACACCTTC.